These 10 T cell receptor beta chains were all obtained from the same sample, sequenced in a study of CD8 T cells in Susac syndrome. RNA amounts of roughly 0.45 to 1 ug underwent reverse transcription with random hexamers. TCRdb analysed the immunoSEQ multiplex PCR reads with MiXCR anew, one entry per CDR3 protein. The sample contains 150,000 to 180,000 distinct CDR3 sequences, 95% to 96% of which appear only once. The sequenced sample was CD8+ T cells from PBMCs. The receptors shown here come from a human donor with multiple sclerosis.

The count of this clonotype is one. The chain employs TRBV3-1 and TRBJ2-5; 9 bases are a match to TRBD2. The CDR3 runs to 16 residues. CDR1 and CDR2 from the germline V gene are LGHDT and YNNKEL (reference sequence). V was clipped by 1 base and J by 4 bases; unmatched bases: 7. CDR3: CASSQGVAGVLETQYF. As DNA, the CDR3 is TGTGCCAGCAGCCAAGGGGTAGCGGGGGTTCTAGAGACCCAGTACTTC.

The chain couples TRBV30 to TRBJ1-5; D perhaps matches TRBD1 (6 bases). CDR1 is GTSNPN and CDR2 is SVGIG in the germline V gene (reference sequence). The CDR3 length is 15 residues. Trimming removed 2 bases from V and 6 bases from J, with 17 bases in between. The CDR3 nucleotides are TGTGCCTGGAGTTTGGACAGTTCGGGGTTTCAGCCCCAGCATTTT. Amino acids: CAWSLDSSGFQPQHF.

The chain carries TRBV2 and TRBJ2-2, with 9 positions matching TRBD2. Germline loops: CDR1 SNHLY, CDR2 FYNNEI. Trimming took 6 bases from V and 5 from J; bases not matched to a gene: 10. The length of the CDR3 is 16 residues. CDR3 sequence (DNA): TGTGCCAGCAGCCCACCACTAGCGGGCCAGACCGGGGAGCTGTTTTTT. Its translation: CASSPPLAGQTGELFF. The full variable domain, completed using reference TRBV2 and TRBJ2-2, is EPEVTQTPSHQVTQMGQEVILRCVPISNHLYFYWYRQILGQKVEFLVSFYNNEISEKSEIFDDQFSVERPDGSNFTLKIRSTKLEDSAMYFCASSPPLAGQTGELFFGEGSRLTVL.

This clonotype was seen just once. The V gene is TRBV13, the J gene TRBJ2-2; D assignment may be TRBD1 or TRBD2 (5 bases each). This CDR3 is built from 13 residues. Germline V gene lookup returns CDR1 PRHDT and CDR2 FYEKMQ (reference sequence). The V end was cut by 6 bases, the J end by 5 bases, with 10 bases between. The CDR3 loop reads CASSLGDTGELFF. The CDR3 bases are TGTGCCAGCAGTCTGGGGGATACCGGGGAGCTGTTTTTT.

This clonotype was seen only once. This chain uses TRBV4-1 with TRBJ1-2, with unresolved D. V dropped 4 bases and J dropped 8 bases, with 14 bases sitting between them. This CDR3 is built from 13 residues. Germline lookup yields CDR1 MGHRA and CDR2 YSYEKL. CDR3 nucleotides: TGCGCCAGCAGCCCGAACCGCGGGTGGGGCTACACCTTC. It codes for CASSPNRGWGYTF.

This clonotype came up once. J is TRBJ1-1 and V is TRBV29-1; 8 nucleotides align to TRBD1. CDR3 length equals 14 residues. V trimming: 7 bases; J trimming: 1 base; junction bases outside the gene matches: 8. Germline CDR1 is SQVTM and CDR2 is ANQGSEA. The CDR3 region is CSAGTGQGNTEAFF. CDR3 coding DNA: TGCAGCGCTGGGACCGGACAGGGGAACACTGAAGCTTTCTTT. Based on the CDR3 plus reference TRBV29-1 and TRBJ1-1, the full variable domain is SAVISQKPSRDICQRGTSLTIQCQVDSQVTMMFWYRQQPGQSLTLIATANQGSEATYESGFVIDKFPISRPNLTFSTLTVSNMSPEDSSIYLCSAGTGQGNTEAFFGQGTRLTVV.

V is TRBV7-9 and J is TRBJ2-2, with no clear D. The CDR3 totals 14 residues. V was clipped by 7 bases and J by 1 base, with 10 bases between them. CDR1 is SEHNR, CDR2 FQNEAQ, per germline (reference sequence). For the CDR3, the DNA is TGTGCCAGCACCACCCGACAGAACACCGGGGAGCTGTTTTTT. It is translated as CASTTRQNTGELFF.

The DNA of the CDR3 is TGCGCCAGCAGCTCGTTCAGGGGCACTACTATGCCTTGGGGCTACACCTTC. Its translation: CASSSFRGTTMPWGYTF. The gene calls are TRBV5-1 and TRBJ1-2; possibly TRBD1 for D (6 bases). V gave up 3 bases and J gave up 8 bases, with 26 bases separating them. CDR1 and CDR2 (germline): SGHRS, YFSETQ. The CDR3 is made up of 17 amino acids.

The DNA for the CDR3 is TGTGCCAGCAGTTTCGACCGACTTGGCTACACCTTC. Its protein is CASSFDRLGYTF. This rearrangement joins TRBV12-3 or TRBV12-4 to TRBJ1-2; no clear D. The CDR3 has 12 residues. Trimming shortened V by 3 bases and J by 7 bases, and 9 bases separated the two germline ends.

The CDR3 is CACHFRGPFEQFF. CDR3 bases: TGTGCCTGCCACTTCCGAGGCCCCTTTGAGCAGTTCTTC. This chain joins TRBV30 and TRBJ2-1; D is undetermined. Germline V lookup: CDR1 GTSNPN, CDR2 SVGIG (reference sequence). V gave up 6 bases and J gave up 9 bases, with 18 bases separating them. The CDR3 is 13 residues long.